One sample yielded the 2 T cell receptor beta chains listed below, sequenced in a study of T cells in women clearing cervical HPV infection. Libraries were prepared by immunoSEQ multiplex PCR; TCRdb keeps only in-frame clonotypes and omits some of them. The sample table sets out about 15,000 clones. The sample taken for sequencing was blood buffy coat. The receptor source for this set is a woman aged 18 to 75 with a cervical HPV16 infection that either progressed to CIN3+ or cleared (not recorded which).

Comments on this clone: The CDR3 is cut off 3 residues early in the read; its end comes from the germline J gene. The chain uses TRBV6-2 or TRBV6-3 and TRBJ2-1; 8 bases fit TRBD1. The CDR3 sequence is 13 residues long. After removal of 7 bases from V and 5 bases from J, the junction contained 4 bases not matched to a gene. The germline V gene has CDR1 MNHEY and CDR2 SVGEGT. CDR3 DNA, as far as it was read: TGTGCCAGCACCGGGACAGGCCACAATGAG. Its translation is CASTGTGHNE. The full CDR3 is CASTGTGHNEQFF.

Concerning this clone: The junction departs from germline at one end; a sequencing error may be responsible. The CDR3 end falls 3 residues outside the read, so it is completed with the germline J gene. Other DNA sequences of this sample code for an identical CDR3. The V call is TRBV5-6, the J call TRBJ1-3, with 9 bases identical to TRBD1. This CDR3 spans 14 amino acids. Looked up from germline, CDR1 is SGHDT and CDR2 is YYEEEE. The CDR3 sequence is CASSNRGLGNTIYF. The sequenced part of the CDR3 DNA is TGTGCCAGCAGCAACAGGGGGCTAGGAAACACG.